The next 8 T cell receptor beta chains were all read from a single sample in a study of CDR3 diversity in severe acne. TCRdb reanalysed the PCR reads using MiXCR and keeps one entry per CDR3 protein. The sample contains fewer than 90,000 distinct CDR3 sequences, under 65% of which appear only once. The sequencing input was blood. These receptors came from a male donor in good health, without acne.

Comments on this clonotype: As the CDR3 is not closed by the conserved phenylalanine or tryptophan, this likely results from a read error. The limits of the CDR3 on the DNA are not certain, so only TCRdb's listed CDR3 is given. The chain employs TRBV6-1 and TRBJ2-2; the DNA was not compared with TRBD2, the D call given in the table. The V gene's germline CDR1 is MNHNS and CDR2 SASEGT. The length of the CDR3 is 17 amino acids, counting both ends. CDR3 amino acids: CASSEREAGEEHRGAVV.

There are a few counts of this clonotype. The chain links TRBV7-9 to TRBJ2-5; 7 bases line up with TRBD2. The CDR3 is 13 residues long. CDR1 and CDR2 (germline): SEHNR, FQNEAQ (reference sequence). Trimming cost V 4 bases and J 4 bases; bases outside gene matches: 3. CDR3 nucleotide sequence: TGTGCCAGCAGCTCAGCGGGGTTAGAGACCCAGTACTTC. It specifies CASSSAGLETQYF.

In DNA, the CDR3 is TGCAGCGTTGGTAGCAACCTAAGGGATTGGGAGTTTTTCACAGATACGCAGTATTTT. The encoded protein is CSVGSNLRDWEFFTDTQYF. The rearrangement links TRBV29-1 to TRBJ2-3; possibly TRBD2 for D (5 bases). From germline, CDR1 is SQVTM and CDR2 ANQGSEA. Trimming pared 4 bases from V and 2 bases from J, leaving 28 bases between. The CDR3 spans 19 residues.

This CDR3 reads CSVNGQGGEQYF. The DNA for the CDR3 is TGCAGCGTCAATGGACAGGGGGGCGAGCAGTACTTC. The chain carries TRBV29-1 and TRBJ2-7, with 10 positions matching TRBD1. In germline, CDR1 is SQVTM, CDR2 ANQGSEA. Trimming removed 6 bases from V and 6 bases from J; junction bases left unmatched: 5. This CDR3 is 12 amino acids long.

This clonotype showed up just a few times. The J gene is TRBJ1-5, the V gene TRBV4-1; D ambiguous. V dropped 1 base and J dropped 5 bases, with 9 bases sitting between them. Germline assignment: CDR1 MGHRA and CDR2 YSYEKL. The CDR3 contains 14 residues. CDR3 nucleotides: TGCGCCAGCAGCCAAGCTCTTGCCGATCAGCCCCAGCATTTT. The encoded protein is CASSQALADQPQHF.

This clonotype has just a few counts. The chain uses TRBV25-1 and TRBJ1-2; no firm D call. CDR3 length: 14 amino acids. Trimming cost V 2 bases and J 0 bases, with 7 bases left between them. In germline, CDR1 is MGHDK, CDR2 SYGVNS. CDR3 in DNA: TGTGCCAGCAGTGAACAGTATACTAACTATGGCTACACCTTC. Translated, it gives CASSEQYTNYGYTF.

The chain employs TRBV6-6 and TRBJ2-2; D remains unclear. Germline CDR1 is MNHNY and CDR2 is SVGAGI (reference sequence). The CDR3 runs to 14 residues. Deletions cut 4 bases from V and 7 bases from J, with 13 bases between. The CDR3 protein is CASSSKPLNGELFF. The CDR3 bases are TGTGCCAGCAGTTCCAAACCTCTTAACGGGGAGCTGTTTTTT.

There are many counts of this clonotype. This rearrangement joins TRBV12-3 or TRBV12-4 to TRBJ1-5, with TRBD1 matching over 7 bases. This CDR3 is 14 amino acids long. The V segment lost 6 bases and the J segment 3 bases; nucleotides outside the gene matches: 5. Here the CDR3 reads CASSPGGYNQPQHF. CDR3 nucleotides: TGTGCCAGCAGCCCAGGGGGATACAATCAGCCCCAGCATTTT.